The clone carrying this T cell receptor beta chain was seen a handful of times. Its antigen is still unknown. This entry is derived from a study of T cell repertoires in cytomegalovirus infection. The CDR3 covers 16 residues. V was cut by 1 base and J by 8 bases, with 18 bases left in between. The germline V gene encodes CDR1 SGHTA and CDR2 FQGNSA. Study results and caveats: The ex vivo response was dominated by HLA-C-restricted CMV-specific TCR beta clonotypes.

TCRdb processed the reads anew with MiXCR; each CDR3 protein has one entry. The sample gives 450,000 to 650,000 distinct CDR3 sequences, over 35% of which show up once; about 48% is in the top ten. The sample consisted of cultured PBMCs, taken from culture after CMV antigen stimulation. The receptor's source is a human donor in good health (CMV status not recorded). Some clones in this sample may be carry-over from other donors' samples. V gene TRBV7-2 combines with J gene TRBJ2-1; possible D gene TRBD2, 6 bases. CDR3 residues: CASSLEVGRLDYEQFF. The DNA for the CDR3 is TGTGCCAGCAGCTTAGAGGTTGGAAGACTAGACTATGAGCAGTTCTTC. Full variable domain (rest looked up from reference TRBV7-2 and TRBJ2-1): GAGVSQSPSNKVTEKGKDVELRCDPISGHTALYWYRQSLGQGLEFLIYFQGNSAPDKSGLPSDRFSAERTGGSVSTLTIQRTQQEDSAVYLCASSLEVGRLDYEQFFGPGTRLTVL.